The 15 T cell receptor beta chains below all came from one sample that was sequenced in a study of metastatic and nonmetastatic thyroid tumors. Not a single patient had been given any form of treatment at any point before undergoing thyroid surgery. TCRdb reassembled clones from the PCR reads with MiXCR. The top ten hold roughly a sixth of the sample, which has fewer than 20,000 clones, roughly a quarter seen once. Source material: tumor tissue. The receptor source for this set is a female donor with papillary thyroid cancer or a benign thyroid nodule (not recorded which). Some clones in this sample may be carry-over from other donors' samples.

CDR3 in DNA: TGTGCCTGGGAAGGTGGGCCCCTGGGCGGCAAAAACATTCAGTACTTC. It translates to CAWEGGPLGGKNIQYF. The chain joins TRBV5-5 to TRBJ2-4; D is unresolved. Trimming took 10 bases from V and 3 from J, leaving 23 bases between them. The CDR3 spans 16 residues. Germline-derived CDR1 and CDR2 are SGHKS and YYEKEE (reference sequence). The variable domain in full, completed from reference TRBV5-5 and TRBJ2-4, reads DAGVTQSPTHLIKTRGQQVTLRCSPISGHKSVSWYQQVLGQGPQFIFQYYEKEERGRGNFPDRFSARQFPNYSSELNVNALLLGDSALYLCAWEGGPLGGKNIQYFGAGTRLSVL.

CDR3 DNA sequence: TGTGCCAGCAGTTACTGCGGGAGGTCCACCGGGGAGCTGTTTTTT. Its translation is CASSYCGRSTGELFF. V and J are TRBV6-2 or TRBV6-3 and TRBJ2-2; 8 positions match TRBD2. J gave up 4 bases and V 1 base, and 2 bases lay outside the gene matches. Germline assignment: CDR1 MNHEY and CDR2 SVGEGT. The CDR3 loop spans 15 amino acids.

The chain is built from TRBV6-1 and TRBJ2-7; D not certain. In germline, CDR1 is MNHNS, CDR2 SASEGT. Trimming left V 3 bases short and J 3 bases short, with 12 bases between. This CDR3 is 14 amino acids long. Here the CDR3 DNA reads TGTGCCAGCAGTGAGTCTACGGACGGCTACGAGCAGTACTTC. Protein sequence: CASSESTDGYEQYF.

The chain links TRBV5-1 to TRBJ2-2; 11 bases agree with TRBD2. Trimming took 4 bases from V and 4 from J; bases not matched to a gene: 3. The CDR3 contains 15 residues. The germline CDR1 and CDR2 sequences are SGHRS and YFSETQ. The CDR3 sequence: CASSRTSGSTGELFF. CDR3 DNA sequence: TGCGCCAGCAGCCGGACTAGCGGGTCCACCGGGGAGCTGTTTTTT.

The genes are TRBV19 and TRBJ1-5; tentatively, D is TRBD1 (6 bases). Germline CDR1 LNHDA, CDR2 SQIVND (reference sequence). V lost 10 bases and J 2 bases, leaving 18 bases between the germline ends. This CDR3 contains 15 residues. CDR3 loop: CAITLGRGCNQPQHF. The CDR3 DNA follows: TGTGCCATTACCTTGGGTAGGGGGTGCAATCAGCCCCAGCATTTT. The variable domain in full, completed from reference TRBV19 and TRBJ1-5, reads DGGITQSPKYLFRKEGQNVTLSCEQNLNHDAMYWYRQDPGQGLRLIYYSQIVNDFQKGDIAEGYSVSREKKESFPLTVTSAQKNPTAFYLCAITLGRGCNQPQHFGDGTRLSIL.

Here the CDR3 reads CSARGPTGEGEKLFF. The CDR3 DNA reads as TGCAGTGCTAGAGGCCCTACAGGGGAGGGAGAAAAACTGTTTTTT. J is TRBJ1-4 and V is TRBV20-1, with 7 bases aligning to TRBD1. Losses at the gene ends were 1 base for V and 8 bases for J; bases not matched to a gene: 10. CDR3 length equals 15 residues. Germline-derived CDR1 and CDR2 are DFQATT and SNEGSKA (reference sequence).

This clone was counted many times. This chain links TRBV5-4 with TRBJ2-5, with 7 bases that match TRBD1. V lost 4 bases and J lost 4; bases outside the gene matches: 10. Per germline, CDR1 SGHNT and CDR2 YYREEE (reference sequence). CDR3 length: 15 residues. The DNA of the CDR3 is TGTGCCAGCAGCATAACGACAGGGATGACAGAGACCCAGTACTTC. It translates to CASSITTGMTETQYF.

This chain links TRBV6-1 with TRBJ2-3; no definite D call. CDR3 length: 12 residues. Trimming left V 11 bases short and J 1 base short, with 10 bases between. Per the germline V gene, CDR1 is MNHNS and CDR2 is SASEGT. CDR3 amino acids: CAGRTGTDTQYF. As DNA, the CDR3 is TGTGCCGGACGTACAGGCACAGATACGCAGTATTTT.

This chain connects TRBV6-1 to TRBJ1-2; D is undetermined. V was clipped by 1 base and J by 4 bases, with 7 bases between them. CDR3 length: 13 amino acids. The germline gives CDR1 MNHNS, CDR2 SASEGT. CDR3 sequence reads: CASSEGGVYGYTF. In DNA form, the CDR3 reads TGTGCCAGCAGTGAAGGTGGTGTCTATGGCTACACCTTC.

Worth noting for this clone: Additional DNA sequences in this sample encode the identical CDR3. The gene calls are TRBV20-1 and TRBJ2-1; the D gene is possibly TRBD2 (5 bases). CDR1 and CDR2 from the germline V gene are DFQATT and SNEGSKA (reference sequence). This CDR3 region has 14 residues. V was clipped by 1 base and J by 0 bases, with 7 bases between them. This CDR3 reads CSARGGSSYNEQFF. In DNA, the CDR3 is TGCAGTGCTAGAGGCGGGTCCTCCTACAATGAGCAGTTCTTC.

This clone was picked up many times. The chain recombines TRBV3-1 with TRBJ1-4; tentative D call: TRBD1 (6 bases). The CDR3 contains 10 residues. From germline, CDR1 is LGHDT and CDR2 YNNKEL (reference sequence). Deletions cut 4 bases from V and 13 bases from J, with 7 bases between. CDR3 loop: CASSRDTLFF. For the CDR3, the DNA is TGTGCCAGCAGCCGGGACACACTGTTTTTT.

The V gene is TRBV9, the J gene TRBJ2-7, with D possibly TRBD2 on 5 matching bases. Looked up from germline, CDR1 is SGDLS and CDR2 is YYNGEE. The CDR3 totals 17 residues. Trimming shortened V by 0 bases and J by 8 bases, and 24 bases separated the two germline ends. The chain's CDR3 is CASSVAPSGRAWYKQYF. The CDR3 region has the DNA TGTGCCAGCAGCGTAGCCCCGAGCGGTAGGGCCTGGTACAAGCAGTACTTC.

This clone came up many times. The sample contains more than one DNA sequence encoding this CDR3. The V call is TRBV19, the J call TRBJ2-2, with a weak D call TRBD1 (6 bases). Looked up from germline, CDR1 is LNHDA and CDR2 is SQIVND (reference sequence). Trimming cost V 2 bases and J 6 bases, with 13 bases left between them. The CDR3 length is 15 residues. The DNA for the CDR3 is TGTGCCAGTAGTATAATAGGCAGGGGCTCCGGGGAGCTGTTTTTT. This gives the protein CASSIIGRGSGELFF.

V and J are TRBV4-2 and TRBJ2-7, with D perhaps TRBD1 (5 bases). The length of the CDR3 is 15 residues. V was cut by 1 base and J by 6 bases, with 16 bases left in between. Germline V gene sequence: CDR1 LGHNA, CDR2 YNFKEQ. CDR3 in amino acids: CASSQGQGMNVEQYF. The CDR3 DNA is TGTGCCAGCAGCCAAGGGCAGGGTATGAACGTCGAGCAGTACTTC.

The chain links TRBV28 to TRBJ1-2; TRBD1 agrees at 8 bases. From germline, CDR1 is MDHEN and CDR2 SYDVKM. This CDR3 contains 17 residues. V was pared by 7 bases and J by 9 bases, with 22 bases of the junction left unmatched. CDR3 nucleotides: TGTGCCAGCAAGGTGGCGGGCCTCGGACAGGGCCAAGTCAGCTACACCTTC. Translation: CASKVAGLGQGQVSYTF.